This TCR beta chain comes out of a study of blood T cell repertoires in COVID-19. Overall study context: Researchers got acute and convalescent COVID-19 samples from the United States, Italy and Spain. T cells, B-cell-depleted T cells, or PBMCs provided the cDNA or gDNA that served as material.

This clone was recorded only once. Original methodology: Reference gene primer amplification yielded estimated nucleated cell counts. Libraries were prepared by immunoSEQ multiplex PCR; TCRdb keeps only in-frame clonotypes and omits some of them. The DNA gave D and trimming, while V, J and clone size come from that table. The profile shows approximately 100,000 clones, over 65% of them singletons. There are 12 residues in the CDR3. The germline V gene has CDR1 LNHDA and CDR2 SQIVND (reference sequence). V shed 6 bases and J shed 8 bases, with 13 bases lying between them. The chain has TRBV19 and TRBJ1-1, with D perhaps matching TRBD1 (6 bases). Source material: peripheral blood. This TCR derives from a man in his sixties with acute or convalescent COVID-19. This CDR3 reads CASRRGGREAFF. The CDR3 region has the DNA TGTGCCAGTAGGAGGGGGGGCAGGGAAGCTTTCTTT. Complete variable domain (other parts from reference TRBV19 and TRBJ1-1): DGGITQSPKYLFRKEGQNVTLSCEQNLNHDAMYWYRQDPGQGLRLIYYSQIVNDFQKGDIAEGYSVSREKKESFPLTVTSAQKNPTAFYLCASRRGGREAFFGQGTRLTVV.